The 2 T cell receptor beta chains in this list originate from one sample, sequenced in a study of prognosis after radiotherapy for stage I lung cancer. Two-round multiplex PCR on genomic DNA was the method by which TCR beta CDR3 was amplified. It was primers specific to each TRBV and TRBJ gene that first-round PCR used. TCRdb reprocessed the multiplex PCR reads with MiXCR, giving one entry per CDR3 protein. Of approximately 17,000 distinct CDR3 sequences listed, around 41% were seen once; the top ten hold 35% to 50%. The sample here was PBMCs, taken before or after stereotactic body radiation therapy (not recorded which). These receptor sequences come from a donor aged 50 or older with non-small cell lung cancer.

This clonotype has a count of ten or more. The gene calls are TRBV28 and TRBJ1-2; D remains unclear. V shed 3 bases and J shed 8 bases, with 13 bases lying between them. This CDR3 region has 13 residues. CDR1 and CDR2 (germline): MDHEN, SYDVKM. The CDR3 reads CASSFQTQEGYTF. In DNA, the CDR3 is TGTGCCAGCAGTTTCCAGACTCAAGAAGGCTACACCTTC.

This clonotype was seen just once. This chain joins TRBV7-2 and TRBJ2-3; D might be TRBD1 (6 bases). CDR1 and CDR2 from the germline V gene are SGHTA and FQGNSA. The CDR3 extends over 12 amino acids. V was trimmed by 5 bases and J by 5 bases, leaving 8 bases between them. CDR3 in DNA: TGTGCCAGCAGCCAGGGGCTAGATACGCAGTATTTT. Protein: CASSQGLDTQYF. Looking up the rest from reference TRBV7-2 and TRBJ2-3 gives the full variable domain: GAGVSQSPSNKVTEKGKDVELRCDPISGHTALYWYRQSLGQGLEFLIYFQGNSAPDKSGLPSDRFSAERTGGSVSTLTIQRTQQEDSAVYLCASSQGLDTQYFGPGTRLTVL.